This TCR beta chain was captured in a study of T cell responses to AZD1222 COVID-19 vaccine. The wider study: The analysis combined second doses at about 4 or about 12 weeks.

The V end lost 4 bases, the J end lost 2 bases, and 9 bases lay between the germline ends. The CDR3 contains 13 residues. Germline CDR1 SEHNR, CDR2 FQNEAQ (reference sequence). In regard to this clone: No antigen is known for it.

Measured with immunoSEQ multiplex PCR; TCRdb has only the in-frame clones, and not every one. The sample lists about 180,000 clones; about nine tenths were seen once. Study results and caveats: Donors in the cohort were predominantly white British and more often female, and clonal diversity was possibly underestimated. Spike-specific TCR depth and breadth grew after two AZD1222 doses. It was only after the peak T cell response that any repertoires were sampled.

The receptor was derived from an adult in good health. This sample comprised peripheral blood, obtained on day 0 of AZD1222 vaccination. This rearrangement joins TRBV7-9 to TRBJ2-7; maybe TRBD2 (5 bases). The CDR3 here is CASSSGSPYEQYF. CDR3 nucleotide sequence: TGTGCCAGCAGCTCGGGGAGCCCCTACGAGCAGTACTTC.